A selection of T cell receptor beta chains follows, all from one sample in a study of T-cell memory formation after mild COVID-19. TCRdb ran MiXCR on the 5' RACE reads and lists one entry per CDR3 protein. This sample has 470,000 or so distinct CDR3 sequences, with nearly 25% found just once. The material sequenced was PBMCs or a T cell subset sorted from them (not recorded which). Receptor source: an adult woman who had mild COVID-19 (a few samples of this study predate the infection). Cell type and time point are not known. Each CDR3 is given with its conserved first and last residue. The D gene is left open where the match is weak. Not all rows give a size; the values are once, few, many and, for expanded clones, a class.

>TRBJ1-2|-|-|TRBV4-1
CASSQEGPRGSYGYTF
TGCGCCAGCAGCCAAGAAGGGCCCCGAGGGAGCTATGGCTACACCTTC
>TRBJ2-3|few|-|TRBV7-2
CASSLGHVIDTQYF
TGTGCCAGCAGTCTCGGACACGTGATAGATACGCAGTATTTT
>TRBJ1-5|-|-|TRBV20-1
CSARDLSGHQPQHF
TGCAGTGCTAGAGATCTCTCCGGGCATCAGCCCCAGCATTTT
>TRBJ2-7|many|TRBD1|TRBV5-1
CASSEGTGYYEQYF
TGCGCCAGCAGCGAAGGGACAGGGTACTACGAGCAGTACTTC
>TRBJ1-1|-|-|TRBV29-1
CSVEFGLNTEAFF
TGCAGCGTTGAATTTGGCCTGAACACTGAAGCTTTCTTT
>TRBJ1-5|many|-|TRBV19
CASSINGGRRNQPQHF
TGTGCCAGTAGTATCAATGGGGGGCGACGAAATCAGCCCCAGCATTTT
>TRBJ1-1|-|TRBD1|TRBV11-3
CASSWGQANTEAFF
TGTGCCAGCAGCTGGGGACAGGCGAACACTGAAGCTTTCTTT
>TRBJ2-1|few|-|TRBV13
CASSIGPTVSSYNEQFF
TGTGCCAGCAGCATCGGGCCGACAGTTAGCTCCTACAATGAGCAGTTCTTC
>TRBJ1-1|few|TRBD1|TRBV6-5
CASSRDRVGHTEAFF
TGTGCCAGCAGCAGAGACAGGGTCGGGCACACTGAAGCTTTCTTT
>TRBJ2-7|-|-|TRBV29-1
CSVEGLDSAGYEQYF
TGCAGCGTTGAAGGACTAGATTCCGCTGGCTACGAGCAGTACTTC
>TRBJ2-3|-|TRBD2|TRBV3-1
CASSQSGTNPWGTDTQYF
TGTGCCAGCAGCCAATCCGGGACTAACCCCTGGGGCACAGATACGCAGTATTTT
>TRBJ2-4|-|-|TRBV20-1
CSAPQANIQYF
TGCAGTGCGCCCCAGGCAAACATTCAGTACTTC
>TRBJ2-3|few|TRBD2|TRBV4-3
CASSQGGAGVAGQYF
TGCGCCAGCAGCCAAGGGGGAGCGGGAGTTGCGGGGCAGTATTTT
>TRBJ2-7|-|-|TRBV4-2
CASSQDSRHREQYF
TGTGCCAGCAGCCAAGATTCAAGGCATCGGGAGCAGTACTTC
>TRBJ2-5|few|-|TRBV5-1
CASSLKTPGWETQYF
TGCGCCAGCAGCCTGAAGACCCCGGGGTGGGAGACCCAGTACTTC
>TRBJ1-2|-|-|TRBV9
CASSVESNYGYTF
TGTGCCAGCAGCGTAGAGTCCAACTATGGCTACACCTTC
>TRBJ1-2|-|TRBD1|TRBV2
CASSAPGQLYGYTF
TGTGCCAGCAGTGCCCCGGGACAGTTATATGGCTACACCTTC
>TRBJ1-4|few|-|TRBV12-3/TRBV12-4
CASSLTYASASAKLFF
TGTGCCAGCAGTTTAACTTACGCGTCCGCGTCGGCAAAACTGTTTTTT
>TRBJ2-6|-|-|TRBV2
CARSRTVYSGANVLTF
TGTGCCAGGAGCAGGACGGTCTACTCTGGGGCCAACGTCCTGACTTTC
>TRBJ1-5|few|-|TRBV19
CASNASPSNQPQHF
TGTGCCAGTAATGCGTCCCCCAGCAATCAGCCCCAGCATTTT
>TRBJ2-3|few|-|TRBV7-3
CASSFGVFDTQYF
TGTGCCAGCAGCTTCGGGGTGTTCGATACGCAGTATTTT
>TRBJ2-2|-|TRBD2|TRBV4-2
CASSQGGGLADELFF
TGTGCCAGCAGCCAAGGTGGGGGACTAGCAGACGAGCTGTTTTTT
>TRBJ1-3|few|-|TRBV18
CASSTRETPGNTIYF
TGTGCCAGCTCAACACGGGAAACCCCTGGAAACACCATATATTTT
>TRBJ2-3|-|TRBD1|TRBV7-8
CASSSMKDRVGTQYF
TGTGCCAGCAGCTCGATGAAAGACAGGGTTGGTACGCAGTATTTT
>TRBJ2-3|-|-|TRBV7-3
CASSLTGVGFLGPTDTQYF
TGTGCCAGCAGCTTAACCGGGGTCGGATTTTTGGGGCCCACAGATACGCAGTATTTT
>TRBJ2-3|many|TRBD2|TRBV24-1
CATARGVGTDTQYF
TGTGCCACCGCGCGGGGGGTAGGGACAGATACGCAGTATTTT
>TRBJ2-7|few|-|TRBV6-5
CASSEFDPLAGQYF
TGTGCCAGCAGTGAATTTGACCCCTTGGCCGGGCAGTACTTC
>TRBJ2-7|-|-|TRBV3-1
CASSQSVTVLNEQYF
TGTGCCAGCAGCCAATCCGTGACCGTCCTTAACGAGCAGTACTTC
>TRBJ2-1|few|-|TRBV20-1
CSASGEADYNEQFF
TGCAGTGCTAGTGGGGAGGCCGACTACAATGAGCAGTTCTTC
>TRBJ1-1|-|-|TRBV20-1
CSASSGRGAFF
TGCAGTGCCTCGTCAGGGCGGGGGGCTTTCTTT
>TRBJ2-7|few|-|TRBV5-4
CASSLGRGVYYEQYF
TGTGCCAGCAGCTTGGGCAGGGGGGTCTATTACGAGCAGTACTTC
>TRBJ1-1|-|-|TRBV19
CASSISTSTEAFF
TGTGCCAGTAGTATATCCACGAGCACTGAAGCTTTCTTT
>TRBJ1-1|-|-|TRBV15
CATQLGSNTEAFF
TGTGCCACCCAGCTGGGATCGAACACTGAAGCTTTCTTT
>TRBJ2-3|few|-|TRBV29-1
CSVVATDTQYF
TGCAGCGTTGTGGCCACAGATACGCAGTATTTT
>TRBJ1-1|few|TRBD1|TRBV7-8
CASRQLGDRRNTEAFF
TGTGCCAGCAGACAATTAGGGGACAGGCGGAACACTGAAGCTTTCTTT
>TRBJ2-7|few|-|TRBV7-9
CASSQGLAEQYF
TGTGCCAGCAGCCAGGGACTCGCCGAGCAGTACTTC
>TRBJ1-1|-|-|TRBV12-3/TRBV12-4
CASSSGATEAFF
TGTGCCAGCAGTTCGGGGGCTACTGAAGCTTTCTTT
>TRBJ1-1|-|TRBD1|TRBV7-9
CASSLETGVNTEAFF
TGTGCCAGCAGCTTAGAGACAGGGGTCAACACTGAAGCTTTCTTT
>TRBJ1-1|many|-|TRBV5-1
CASSGGPRNTEAFF
TGCGCCAGCAGCGGGGGACCGCGGAACACTGAAGCTTTCTTT
>TRBJ2-5|-|-|TRBV5-1
CASSPRDPQETQYF
TGCGCCAGCAGCCCCCGGGACCCCCAAGAGACCCAGTACTTC
>TRBJ2-3|many|-|TRBV5-5
CASSLKQPTIDTQYF
TGTGCCAGCAGCCTGAAGCAGCCTACCATCGATACGCAGTATTTT
>TRBJ1-1|few|-|TRBV4-1
CASSPGFGSDNTEAFF
TGCGCCAGCAGCCCAGGCTTCGGCAGCGACAACACTGAAGCTTTCTTT
>TRBJ1-1|-|-|TRBV30
CAWSFAAEAFF
TGTGCCTGGAGTTTCGCGGCTGAAGCTTTCTTT
>TRBJ2-7|-|-|TRBV3-1
CASSPSPGGIPFYEQYF
TGTGCCAGCAGCCCCTCCCCCGGCGGGATCCCATTCTACGAGCAGTACTTC
>TRBJ1-1|-|-|TRBV12-5
CASGLAVLGDTEAFF
TGTGCTAGTGGTTTGGCAGTTTTAGGGGACACTGAAGCTTTCTTT
>TRBJ2-7|once|-|TRBV11-2
CASSFWGESEQYF
TGTGCCAGCAGCTTTTGGGGGGAGAGCGAGCAGTACTTC
>TRBJ1-1|-|-|TRBV5-6
CASSLVGYGAFF
TGTGCCAGCAGCTTGGTGGGTTACGGAGCTTTCTTT
>TRBJ2-7|few|TRBD1|TRBV7-2
CASSTRQGRSEQYF
TGTGCCAGCAGCACGAGACAGGGTAGAAGCGAGCAGTACTTC
>TRBJ2-6|-|-|TRBV14
CASSLQMLSSGANVLTF
TGTGCCAGCAGCCTACAGATGTTAAGCTCTGGGGCCAACGTCCTGACTTTC
>TRBJ2-7|few|-|TRBV9
CASSVEGGTGEQYF
TGTGCCAGCAGCGTAGAAGGGGGTACAGGCGAGCAGTACTTC
>TRBJ2-1|few|-|TRBV11-3
CASSALLGVNEQFF
TGTGCCAGCAGCGCTCTCCTAGGAGTCAATGAGCAGTTCTTC
>TRBJ2-1|once|-|TRBV9
CASSQPSNEQFF
TGTGCCAGCAGCCAGCCGTCCAATGAGCAGTTCTTC
>TRBJ2-1|-|TRBD1|TRBV12-3/TRBV12-4
CASSLGQPYNEQFF
TGTGCCAGCAGTTTGGGACAGCCTTACAATGAGCAGTTCTTC
>TRBJ2-7|many|-|TRBV25-1
CASSDGQMGYEQYF
TGTGCCAGCAGTGATGGGCAGATGGGCTACGAGCAGTACTTC
>TRBJ1-2|-|-|TRBV27
CASSLSRADGYTF
TGTGCCAGCAGTTTATCCCGGGCAGATGGCTACACCTTC
>TRBJ2-1|-|TRBD1|TRBV20-1
CSAREWDSSYNEQFF
TGCAGTGCTAGGGAGTGGGACAGCTCCTACAATGAGCAGTTCTTC
>TRBJ2-5|-|-|TRBV11-2
CASSTPAGQSGETQYF
TGTGCCAGCAGCACACCGGCGGGGCAGTCCGGGGAGACCCAGTACTTC
>TRBJ2-5|-|TRBD2|TRBV7-9
CASSLVPGLAGGPGTQYF
TGTGCCAGCAGCTTAGTTCCGGGACTAGCGGGAGGGCCGGGGACCCAGTACTTC
>TRBJ1-2|few|TRBD1|TRBV5-1
CASSFTGTGGYTF
TGCGCCAGCAGCTTTACAGGGACAGGCGGCTACACCTTC
>TRBJ2-7|few|TRBD2|TRBV15
CATSRGLAGGLEQYF
TGTGCCACCAGCAGAGGACTAGCGGGGGGCCTCGAGCAGTACTTC